The T cell receptor (beta chain) described here comes from a study of cytomegalovirus exposure and HLA in healthy donors. V lost 8 bases and J lost 4; bases outside the gene matches: 3. The germline CDR1 and CDR2 sequences are SQVTM and ANQGSEA. This CDR3 spans 13 amino acids. Researchers ran the PCR with 60 Vbeta and 13 Jbeta primers. Profiled with immunoSEQ multiplex PCR; TCRdb holds only in-frame clones, not every one. Its table records 100,000 to 150,000 clones. Sequencing was performed on PBMCs. This clonotype was obtained from a young man in good health and CMV-seronegative. V is TRBV29-1 and J is TRBJ2-3; 13 bases line up with TRBD2. The CDR3 bases are TGCAGCCACACTAGCGGGAGGGCAGATACGCAGTATTTT. Translating gives CSHTSGRADTQYF.